The T cell receptor (beta chain) under discussion was sequenced for a study of long-term antiretroviral therapy in people with HIV. Study-level findings and limits: There were no data on ART adherence, viral resistance or therapy changes, a gap that limits inferences about post-ART repertoire changes.

The CDR3 totals 14 residues. Per the germline V gene, CDR1 is SGHTA and CDR2 is FQGNSA. V was pared by 4 bases and J by 5 bases, with 4 bases of the junction left unmatched. The assay used was immunoSEQ (version v3.0), run at survey level. Clones were read by immunoSEQ multiplex PCR, and TCRdb kept only the in-frame ones, dropping some. Seen here are approximately 25,000 clones, 65% to 80% observed once, and the top ten hold more than 8%. This clone appeared a few times. Antigen: not known. V and J are TRBV7-2 and TRBJ1-2, with 10 nucleotides matching TRBD1. The source of this sequence is a woman aged 40 to 50 with HIV. The source material was unsorted PBMCs, sampled 1.2 years after starting antiretroviral therapy. The CDR3 DNA follows: TGTGCCAGCAGCTCCGACAGGGGGCCTTATGGCTACACCTTC. It translates to CASSSDRGPYGYTF.